Listed below are T cell receptor beta chains from one sample, sequenced in a study of shared clonotypes between healthy human individuals. This table comes from immunoSEQ multiplex PCR, and its TCRdb copy is limited to in-frame clones, with some not included. The table records just over 2,000,000 clones, about 95% of them present only once. What was sequenced was naive CD8+ T cells sorted from blood. Source of these receptors: a man between 18 and 35 years old in good health. The CDR3 runs from the conserved cysteine through the conserved F or W. A D gene is named only where the DNA matches it firmly. Clone size appears in some rows only: once, few, many, or a class for an expanded clone.

v_call	clone_size	j_call	d_call	cdr3_aa	cdr3_nt
TRBV7-8	.	TRBJ2-7	TRBD2	CASVREDSYEQYF	TGTGCCAGCGTGCGGGAGGACTCCTACGAGCAGTACTTC
TRBV4-1	.	TRBJ2-7	TRBD2	CASGSGSSYEQYF	TGCGCCAGCGGGAGCGGGAGCTCCTACGAGCAGTACTTC
TRBV28	.	TRBJ2-6	.	CVTKDSGANVLTF	TGTGTCACCAAAGACTCTGGGGCCAACGTCCTGACTTTC
TRBV6-1	.	TRBJ2-2	TRBD2	CASSEGLAGSPGELFF	TGTGCCAGCAGTGAAGGGCTAGCGGGGTCACCCGGGGAGCTGTTTTTT
TRBV5-3	.	TRBJ1-1	.	CARSPTPFPLMNTEAFF	TGTGCCAGAAGCCCGACTCCATTCCCTCTTATGAACACTGAAGCTTTCTTT
TRBV4-1	.	TRBJ1-1	.	CASSEADKNTEAFF	TGCGCCAGCAGCGAAGCTGACAAGAACACTGAAGCTTTCTTT
TRBV5-5	once	TRBJ2-1	TRBD1	CASSPDRTGGWNEQFF	TGTGCCAGCAGCCCGGATCGGACAGGGGGCTGGAATGAGCAGTTCTTC
TRBV11-3	.	TRBJ1-2	.	CASSLESGREGGYTF	TGTGCCAGCAGCTTAGAGTCAGGGAGGGAAGGTGGCTACACCTTC
TRBV9	.	TRBJ1-5	.	CASSSGVGQPQHF	TGTGCCAGCAGTTCAGGGGTCGGTCAGCCCCAGCATTTT
TRBV19	.	TRBJ1-2	.	CASSSYMVENYGYTF	TGTGCCAGTAGTTCGTATATGGTAGAGAACTATGGCTACACCTTC
TRBV19	.	TRBJ1-5	.	CASSIGWDQPQHF	TGTGCCAGTAGTATTGGCTGGGATCAGCCCCAGCATTTT
TRBV9	.	TRBJ2-7	.	CASSVGGETIEQYF	TGTGCCAGCAGCGTAGGCGGGGAGACAATTGAGCAGTACTTC
TRBV13	.	TRBJ2-7	TRBD1	CASSFLTTGSYEQYF	TGTGCCAGCAGCTTCCTTACGACAGGGTCCTACGAGCAGTACTTC
TRBV6-1	.	TRBJ2-3	.	CASSEVPAGPDTQYF	TGTGCCAGCAGTGAAGTCCCCGCAGGGCCAGATACGCAGTATTTT
TRBV5-4	.	TRBJ2-1	TRBD1	CASSMGQYNEQFF	TGTGCCAGCAGCATGGGACAGTACAATGAGCAGTTCTTC
TRBV4-2	once	TRBJ2-2	TRBD2	CASSQEGLAGPNTGELFF	TGTGCCAGCAGCCAGGAGGGACTAGCGGGACCCAACACCGGGGAGCTGTTTTTT
TRBV19	.	TRBJ1-2	.	CATLHDGYTF	TGTGCCACCCTCCATGATGGCTACACCTTC
TRBV27	.	TRBJ1-1	TRBD1	CASTPTGGFTEAFF	TGTGCCAGCACCCCGACAGGGGGGTTCACTGAAGCTTTCTTT
TRBV19	.	TRBJ2-5	.	CASSGVAGALETQYF	TGTGCCAGTAGTGGAGTAGCAGGAGCATTGGAGACCCAGTACTTC
TRBV7-9	.	TRBJ2-1	.	CASSLTEGSYNEQFF	TGTGCCAGCAGCCTTACTGAGGGGTCATACAATGAGCAGTTCTTC
TRBV19	.	TRBJ2-2	.	CASSIDQGREGTGELFF	TGTGCCAGTAGTATAGATCAGGGCAGGGAAGGCACCGGGGAGCTGTTTTTT
TRBV6-5	.	TRBJ1-4	.	CASSYSRGDEKLFF	TGTGCCAGCAGTTACTCTAGGGGCGACGAAAAACTGTTTTTT
TRBV7-9	.	TRBJ2-1	.	CASSLGGGEQFF	TGTGCCAGCAGCTTAGGCGGAGGTGAGCAGTTCTTC
TRBV6-5	.	TRBJ2-2	.	CASSYLAENTGELFF	TGTGCCAGCAGTTACTTAGCGGAGAACACCGGGGAGCTGTTTTTT
TRBV5-6	once	TRBJ1-4	.	CASTAPNEKLFF	TGTGCCAGTACAGCTCCCAATGAAAAACTGTTTTTT
TRBV29-1	.	TRBJ1-1	TRBD1	CSVSGGAGPEAFF	TGCAGCGTTTCAGGGGGCGCGGGACCTGAAGCTTTCTTT
TRBV7-9	once	TRBJ1-1	.	CASTLSPEAFF	TGTGCCAGCACCCTATCCCCTGAAGCTTTCTTT
TRBV6-5	.	TRBJ2-1	.	CASNGPGPRINEQFF	TGTGCCAGCAACGGACCCGGCCCGCGGATAAATGAGCAGTTCTTC
TRBV13	.	TRBJ2-7	.	CASSLGAGEQYF	TGTGCCAGCAGCTTAGGGGCCGGGGAGCAGTACTTC
TRBV25-1	.	TRBJ2-1	.	CASTMGGGQQFF	TGTGCCAGCACCATGGGAGGGGGGCAGCAGTTCTTC
TRBV2	.	TRBJ2-1	TRBD2	CASSETAGGRYNEQFF	TGTGCCAGCAGTGAGACGGCGGGGGGGAGGTACAATGAGCAGTTCTTC
TRBV9	.	TRBJ2-5	.	CASSEGLLQETQYF	TGTGCCAGCAGCGAAGGACTTCTCCAAGAGACCCAGTACTTC
TRBV7-9	.	TRBJ2-3	TRBD2	CASSLAGLAGKTDTQYF	TGTGCCAGCAGCTTAGCGGGACTAGCGGGAAAGACAGATACGCAGTATTTT